This TCR beta chain was captured in a study of technical replicates of blood from a few donors. Assay: immunoSEQ multiplex PCR; the TCRdb copy retains only in-frame clones and omits some. The sample gives around 81,000 clones, over 75% of which show up once; roughly 4% is in the top ten. From germline, CDR1 is LNHDA and CDR2 SQIVND (reference sequence). The CDR3 is made up of 18 amino acids. V was clipped by 3 bases and J by 4 bases; unmatched bases: 7. Sequencing input: PBMCs. The receptor's source is a human donor in good health. Some clones in this sample may be carry-over from other donors' samples. The chain links TRBV19 to TRBJ2-3, with 16 bases fitting TRBD2. CDR3 bases: TGTGCCAGTAGTATTGTGGGGACTAGCGGGGGGGCACCAGATACGCAGTATTTT. This encodes CASSIVGTSGGAPDTQYF. Together with reference TRBV19 and TRBJ2-3, the CDR3 gives the full variable domain: DGGITQSPKYLFRKEGQNVTLSCEQNLNHDAMYWYRQDPGQGLRLIYYSQIVNDFQKGDIAEGYSVSREKKESFPLTVTSAQKNPTAFYLCASSIVGTSGGAPDTQYFGPGTRLTVL.